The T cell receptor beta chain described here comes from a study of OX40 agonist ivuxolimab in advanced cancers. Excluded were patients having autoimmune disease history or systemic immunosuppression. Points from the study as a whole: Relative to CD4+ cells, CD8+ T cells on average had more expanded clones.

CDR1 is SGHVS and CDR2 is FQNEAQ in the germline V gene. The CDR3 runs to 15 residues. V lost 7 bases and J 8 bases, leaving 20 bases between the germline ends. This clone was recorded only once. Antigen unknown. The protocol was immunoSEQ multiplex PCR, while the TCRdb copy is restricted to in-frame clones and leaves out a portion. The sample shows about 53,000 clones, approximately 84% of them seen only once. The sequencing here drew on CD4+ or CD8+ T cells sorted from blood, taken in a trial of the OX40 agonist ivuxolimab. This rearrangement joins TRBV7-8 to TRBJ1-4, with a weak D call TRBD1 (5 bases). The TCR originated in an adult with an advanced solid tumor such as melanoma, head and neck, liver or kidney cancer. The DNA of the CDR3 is TGTGCCAGCACCGAATTTGGGACCTCGACGGAAAAACTGTTTTTT. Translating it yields CASTEFGTSTEKLFF.